This is a list of T cell receptor beta chains from one sample in a study of cytomegalovirus exposure and HLA in healthy donors. TCRdb's table, derived via immunoSEQ multiplex PCR, lists solely in-frame clones and lacks some. The table has about 140,000 clones, about 79% seen once; the top ten hold 2.5% to 3%. The source material was PBMCs. The receptors originated from a male donor in good health and CMV-seronegative. The CDR3 runs from the conserved cysteine through the conserved F or W. The D gene is left open where the match is weak. Part of the rows lack a size; the others show once, few, many or a class for expanded clones.

CDR3 length	D gene	V gene	J gene	clone size	CDR3 protein	CDR3 DNA
14	TRBD1	TRBV7-2	TRBJ1-2	-	CASSRTGMNYGYTF	TGTGCCAGCAGCCGGACAGGGATGAACTATGGCTACACCTTC
13	-	TRBV27	TRBJ1-1	few	CASSFGRATEAFF	TGTGCCAGCAGTTTTGGCAGGGCCACTGAAGCTTTCTTT
15	-	TRBV11-2	TRBJ2-5	-	CASSLLRAGRETQYF	TGTGCCAGCAGCCTCCTCCGGGCGGGGCGGGAGACCCAGTACTTC
16	-	TRBV10-3	TRBJ1-5	-	CAISESKQVGNQPQHF	TGTGCCATCAGTGAGTCGAAACAGGTTGGCAATCAGCCCCAGCATTTT
16	TRBD1	TRBV5-1	TRBJ2-5	-	CASSFLSGQGGQTQYF	TGCGCCAGCAGCTTCCTCTCCGGACAGGGTGGGCAGACCCAGTACTTC
15	TRBD1	TRBV19	TRBJ1-6	-	CASSTGTAYNSPLHF	TGTGCCAGTAGTACAGGGACAGCCTATAATTCACCCCTCCACTTT
16	-	TRBV5-8	TRBJ1-5	-	CASSNWRAYSNQPQHF	TGTGCCAGCAGTAACTGGAGGGCCTATAGCAATCAGCCCCAGCATTTT
17	-	TRBV5-1	TRBJ2-3	-	CASTLQPGGQGTDTQYF	TGCGCCAGCACCCTCCAACCCGGGGGGCAAGGCACAGATACGCAGTATTTT
18	TRBD2	TRBV6-1	TRBJ2-7	-	CASSEAGLAGGKPYEQYF	TGTGCCAGCAGCGAAGCGGGACTAGCGGGAGGGAAGCCCTACGAGCAGTACTTC
15	-	TRBV7-9	TRBJ1-2	-	CASSLPRQIHYGYTF	TGTGCCAGCAGCTTACCCCGACAGATCCACTATGGCTACACCTTC
17	TRBD1	TRBV12-5	TRBJ2-1	-	CATPTGGPGVHDNEQFF	TGTGCTACCCCGACAGGGGGTCCTGGTGTACATGACAATGAGCAGTTCTTC
19	TRBD2	TRBV9	TRBJ2-2	once	CASSTGTSGESWGPGELFF	TGTGCCAGCAGCACAGGGACTAGCGGAGAATCGTGGGGGCCCGGGGAGCTGTTTTTT
13	-	TRBV7-2	TRBJ1-2	-	CASSSPTDYGYTF	TGTGCCAGCAGCTCCCCGACAGATTATGGCTACACCTTC
13	-	TRBV29-1	TRBJ1-2	-	CSVAPMEGYGYTF	TGCAGCGTTGCTCCGATGGAGGGCTATGGCTACACCTTC
18	TRBD1	TRBV29-1	TRBJ1-6	-	CSVEHLRDRGRYNSPLHF	TGCAGCGTTGAACATCTCAGGGACAGGGGCCGCTATAATTCACCCCTCCACTTT
17	-	TRBV4-3	TRBJ2-1	-	CASSQDEAPGKYNEQFF	TGCGCCAGCAGCCAAGACGAAGCTCCCGGGAAGTACAATGAGCAGTTCTTC
15	TRBD1	TRBV7-8	TRBJ2-7	once	CASSNRGPDSYEQYF	TGTGCCAGCAGCAACAGGGGGCCTGACTCCTACGAGCAGTACTTC
18	TRBD2	TRBV19	TRBJ2-1	-	CASSDIRGTSGRISEQFF	TGTGCCAGTAGCGATATCCGAGGGACTAGCGGGAGAATTTCTGAGCAGTTCTTC
16	-	TRBV7-9	TRBJ1-1	-	CASSLLPGREDTEAFF	TGTGCCAGCAGCTTATTACCAGGGCGTGAAGACACTGAAGCTTTCTTT
16	TRBD2	TRBV5-8	TRBJ2-3	-	CASSLGLAGSTDTQYF	TGTGCCAGCAGCTTGGGCCTAGCGGGAAGCACAGATACGCAGTATTTT
19	TRBD2	TRBV7-6	TRBJ2-3	-	CASSLRGTSGPLSTDTQYF	TGTGCCAGCAGCTTAAGGGGGACTAGCGGACCCCTCAGCACAGATACGCAGTATTTT
10	-	TRBV10-3	TRBJ2-1	-	CAIIQNEQFF	TGTGCCATCATCCAGAATGAGCAGTTCTTC
14	TRBD1	TRBV27	TRBJ2-7	-	CASTSRDRGDEQYF	TGTGCCAGCACCTCACGGGACAGGGGAGACGAGCAGTACTTC
13	-	TRBV28	TRBJ1-5	-	CATSLASGQPQHF	TGTGCCACCAGCCTGGCAAGCGGTCAGCCCCAGCATTTT
12	TRBD1	TRBV19	TRBJ2-5	-	CAAGTGLETQYF	TGTGCCGCCGGGACAGGGTTGGAGACCCAGTACTTC
13	TRBD1	TRBV5-6	TRBJ2-7	-	CASRDRGRYEQYF	TGTGCCAGCAGGGACAGGGGACGATACGAGCAGTACTTC
16	-	TRBV9	TRBJ2-2	-	CASSVGQVRYTGELFF	TGTGCCAGCAGCGTAGGGCAGGTTCGATACACCGGGGAGCTGTTTTTT
15	-	TRBV7-9	TRBJ1-2	-	CASSPGVLANYGYTF	TGTGCCAGCAGCCCCGGCGTACTAGCTAACTATGGCTACACCTTC
14	-	TRBV5-6	TRBJ2-2	-	CASSLLLDTGELFF	TGTGCCAGCAGCTTGTTACTTGACACCGGGGAGCTGTTTTTT
15	TRBD1	TRBV2	TRBJ2-4	-	CASSPTGGGKNIQYF	TGTGCCAGCAGTCCAACAGGGGGCGGCAAAAACATTCAGTACTTC
14	TRBD1	TRBV29-1	TRBJ1-3	-	CSVGTGGSGNTIYF	TGCAGCGTCGGGACAGGGGGCTCTGGAAACACCATATATTTT
13	TRBD1	TRBV27	TRBJ1-2	-	CASSLTGYYGYTF	TGTGCCAGCAGCCTGACAGGGTACTATGGCTACACCTTC
15	TRBD1	TRBV7-3	TRBJ2-3	-	CASSWGTGLTDTQYF	TGTGCCAGCAGCTGGGGGACAGGGCTTACAGATACGCAGTATTTT
16	TRBD2	TRBV11-2	TRBJ2-2	once	CASSLDGGTKAGELFF	TGTGCCAGCAGCTTAGATGGCGGGACTAAAGCCGGGGAGCTGTTTTTT
14	TRBD1	TRBV19	TRBJ1-1	-	CASIPGQGFTEAFF	TGTGCCAGTATCCCGGGACAGGGGTTCACTGAAGCTTTCTTT
13	-	TRBV30	TRBJ1-2	once	CAWSRGTNYGYTF	TGTGCCTGGAGTCGGGGAACTAACTATGGCTACACCTTC
16	-	TRBV19	TRBJ2-6	-	CASSIVVPSGANVLTF	TGTGCCAGTAGTATCGTAGTTCCATCTGGGGCCAACGTCCTGACTTTC
13	-	TRBV10-3	TRBJ1-2	-	CAISDTEINGYTF	TGTGCCATCAGTGATACAGAGATAAATGGCTACACCTTC
14	-	TRBV7-3	TRBJ2-2	-	CASSASLNTGELFF	TGTGCCAGCAGCGCGTCACTGAACACCGGGGAGCTGTTTTTT
17	TRBD1	TRBV9	TRBJ2-1	-	CASSRTGGGSAYNEQFF	TGTGCCAGCAGCAGGACAGGGGGTGGCTCGGCCTACAATGAGCAGTTCTTC
16	-	TRBV11-2	TRBJ2-7	-	CASSLSFLESSYEQYF	-
12	-	TRBV9	TRBJ2-2	-	CAGSARTGELFF	TGTGCCGGCAGCGCTCGCACCGGGGAGCTGTTTTTT
15	-	TRBV19	TRBJ1-5	-	CASRSLDSYNQPQHF	TGTGCCAGTAGAAGTTTGGACAGCTACAATCAGCCCCAGCATTTT
16	TRBD2	TRBV9	TRBJ2-5	-	CASSVDPSGGGETQYF	TGTGCCAGCAGCGTAGATCCTAGCGGGGGTGGGGAGACCCAGTACTTC
16	TRBD2	TRBV7-6	TRBJ2-3	once	CASSLGSGGGLDTQYF	TGTGCCAGCAGCTTAGGCAGCGGGGGGGGACTCGATACGCAGTATTTT
15	TRBD1	TRBV19	TRBJ2-5	-	CASSIHGDRSLAQYF	TGTGCCAGTAGTATTCACGGGGACAGATCGTTGGCCCAGTACTTC
13	TRBD1	TRBV14	TRBJ1-2	-	CASSQAQGYGYTF	TGTGCCAGCAGCCAAGCACAGGGGTATGGCTACACCTTC